Below are 24 T cell receptor beta chains sequenced from a single sample in a study of shared clonotypes between healthy human individuals. Assay: immunoSEQ multiplex PCR; the TCRdb copy retains only in-frame clones and omits some. The table shows about 2.4 million clones, with 80% to 95% occurring only once. The sequenced sample consisted of naive CD4+ T cells from PBMCs. Documented subset: CD45RA+ positively selected. These receptors all come from a man between 18 and 29 years old in good health. Some clones in this sample may be carry-over from other donors' samples.

The CDR3 sequence is CASSVARDNYARDEQYF. CDR3 nucleotides: TGTGCCAGCAGCGTAGCCCGGGACAATTATGCTCGGGACGAGCAGTACTTC. The chain joins TRBV11-2 to TRBJ2-7; D perhaps matches TRBD1 (6 bases). This CDR3 comprises 17 residues. The V gene's germline CDR1 is SGHAT and CDR2 FQNNGV. Trimming pared 5 bases from V and 5 bases from J, leaving 25 bases between.

This CDR3 reads CASSLEVRMNTEAFF. Here the CDR3 DNA reads TGCGCCAGCAGCTTGGAAGTTCGCATGAACACTGAAGCTTTCTTT. V and J are TRBV5-1 and TRBJ1-1, with D uncertain. There are 15 residues in the CDR3. V lost 0 bases and J 0 bases, leaving 9 bases between the germline ends. Looked up from germline, CDR1 is SGHRS and CDR2 is YFSETQ.

The chain has TRBV5-1 and TRBJ2-5; 8 nucleotides match TRBD1. V was clipped by 4 bases and J by 4 bases; unmatched bases: 9. The CDR3 runs 15 residues. Germline V gives CDR1 SGHRS, CDR2 YFSETQ. CDR3 sequence: CASSRQGTGGETQYF. CDR3 coding DNA: TGCGCCAGCAGCCGCCAGGGGACAGGAGGAGAGACCCAGTACTTC.

A remark on this clone: This same CDR3 is encoded by further DNA sequences in the sample. CDR3: CASSLAGQTYEQYF. DNA of the CDR3: TGTGCCAGCAGCTTAGCCGGGCAGACCTACGAGCAGTACTTC. The chain is built from TRBV7-9 and TRBJ2-7; D uncertain. The CDR3 consists of 14 residues. With 0 bases removed from V and 2 bases from J, the gap between germline ends came to 8 bases. Per the germline V gene, CDR1 is SEHNR and CDR2 is FQNEAQ (reference sequence). The entire variable domain, with the rest obtained from reference TRBV7-9 and TRBJ2-7, is as follows: DTGVSQNPRHKITKRGQNVTFRCDPISEHNRLYWYRQTLGQGPEFLTYFQNEAQLEKSRLLSDRFSAERPKGSFSTLEIQRTEQGDSAMYLCASSLAGQTYEQYFGPGTRLTVT.

The J gene is TRBJ1-2, the V gene TRBV5-1, with unresolved D. CDR3 size: 14 residues. Deletions cut 3 bases from V and 5 bases from J, with 14 bases between. Germline lookup yields CDR1 SGHRS and CDR2 YFSETQ. CDR3 nucleotide sequence: TGCGCCAGCAGCTCCCGCGGTCCTCCTTATGGCTACACCTTC. This gives the protein CASSSRGPPYGYTF.

The chain couples TRBV4-1 to TRBJ2-3; D gene uncertain. V gave up 5 bases and J gave up 2 bases, with 20 bases separating them. The CDR3 runs 17 residues. Germline lookup yields CDR1 MGHRA and CDR2 YSYEKL. CDR3 sequence reads: CASSDRSFWDNTDTQYF. CDR3 DNA sequence: TGCGCCAGCAGCGATAGGTCCTTCTGGGATAACACAGATACGCAGTATTTT.

For this clone: Within the sample, other DNA sequences also encode this same CDR3. The chain's CDR3 is CSASGAQPQHF. The CDR3 DNA reads as TGCAGTGCCTCAGGAGCTCAGCCCCAGCATTTT. The gene calls are TRBV20-1 and TRBJ1-5, with D unresolved. Germline V lookup: CDR1 DFQATT, CDR2 SNEGSKA (reference sequence). V lost 6 bases to trimming and J lost 6 bases, with 9 bases between them. This CDR3 contains 11 residues.

The CDR3 sequence: CAITGTSGSQGYEQYF. The CDR3 DNA reads as TGTGCCATAACCGGGACTAGCGGGAGTCAAGGTTACGAGCAGTACTTC. The genes are TRBV2 and TRBJ2-7; 14 nucleotides agree with TRBD2. The ends lost 10 bases at V and 4 bases at J; junction bases unmatched: 12. In germline, CDR1 is SNHLY, CDR2 FYNNEI. The CDR3 is 16 amino acids. The variable domain in full, completed from reference TRBV2 and TRBJ2-7, reads EPEVTQTPSHQVTQMGQEVILRCVPISNHLYFYWYRQILGQKVEFLVSFYNNEISEKSEIFDDQFSVERPDGSNFTLKIRSTKLEDSAMYFCAITGTSGSQGYEQYFGPGTRLTVT.

The chain links TRBV25-1 to TRBJ1-1; no reliable D call. V lost 6 bases and J lost 8, with 13 bases in between. This CDR3 contains 12 residues. In germline, CDR1 is MGHDK, CDR2 SYGVNS. The CDR3 is CASSRIGREAFF. In DNA form, the CDR3 reads TGTGCCAGCAGCCGAATAGGGCGAGAAGCTTTCTTT.

V gene TRBV6-5 combines with J gene TRBJ1-4; D is uncertain. The CDR3 loop spans 12 amino acids. V shed 5 bases and J shed 8 bases, with 9 bases lying between them. CDR1 and CDR2 from the germline V gene are MNHEY and SVGAGI. The CDR3 sequence: CASSTPGEKLFF. DNA of the CDR3: TGTGCCAGCAGTACCCCGGGCGAAAAACTGTTTTTT.

V is TRBV28 and J is TRBJ1-5; 7 bases map to TRBD1. The germline V gene encodes CDR1 MDHEN and CDR2 SYDVKM. The V gene end was trimmed by 7 bases and the J gene end by 3 bases; junction bases not matched to a gene: 9. The CDR3 totals 15 residues. The CDR3 loop reads CASTPGQRPNQPQHF. CDR3 DNA: TGTGCCAGCACCCCGGGACAGCGACCCAATCAGCCCCAGCATTTT. Supplemented by reference TRBV28 and TRBJ1-5, the full variable domain reads DVKVTQSSRYLVKRTGEKVFLECVQDMDHENMFWYRQDPGLGLRLIYFSYDVKMKEKGDIPEGYSVSREKKERFSLILESASTNQTSMYLCASTPGQRPNQPQHFGDGTRLSIL.

This clone was seen more than once but under ten times. The CDR3 sequence: CSVEDPQLRRHTF. For the CDR3, the DNA is TGCAGCGTTGAAGATCCGCAGCTACGAAGACACACCTTC. The J gene is TRBJ1-2, the V gene TRBV29-1, with D unclear. Germline lookup yields CDR1 SQVTM and CDR2 ANQGSEA. The ends were cut back, 0 bases at V and 12 bases at J, with 17 bases in the middle. The CDR3 loop spans 13 amino acids. Supplemented by reference TRBV29-1 and TRBJ1-2, the full variable domain reads SAVISQKPSRDICQRGTSLTIQCQVDSQVTMMFWYRQQPGQSLTLIATANQGSEATYESGFVIDKFPISRPNLTFSTLTVSNMSPEDSSIYLCSVEDPQLRRHTFGSGTRLTVV.

The chain carries TRBV10-3 and TRBJ1-2, with unresolved D. The V end lost 10 bases, the J end lost 3 bases, and 12 bases lay between the germline ends. This CDR3 spans 12 amino acids. Per germline, CDR1 ENHRY and CDR2 SYGVKD. The CDR3 DNA reads TGTGCCACCAAAAAGAGTGACTATGGCTACACCTTC. Translation gives CATKKSDYGYTF.

The chain joins TRBV5-1 to TRBJ2-5, with 14 bases fitting TRBD2. Germline lookup yields CDR1 SGHRS and CDR2 YFSETQ. V lost 4 bases, J lost 2 bases, and 7 bases stayed unmatched. The CDR3 contains 17 residues. CDR3 nucleotides: TGCGCCAGCAGCCAAAGACTAGCGGGGGGGACGCAAGAGACCCAGTACTTC. Protein product: CASSQRLAGGTQETQYF.

V gene TRBV7-9 combines with J gene TRBJ2-5; no reliable D call. Germline-derived CDR1 and CDR2 are SEHNR and FQNEAQ (reference sequence). CDR3 length: 15 residues. Trimming stripped 5 bases from V and 0 bases from J, with 13 bases between. This chain's CDR3 is CASSPYRLDQETQYF. The DNA for the CDR3 is TGTGCCAGCAGCCCCTATCGACTCGACCAAGAGACCCAGTACTTC.

The chain links TRBV7-8 to TRBJ1-2, with D unclear. The CDR3 totals 13 residues. Germline CDR1 is SGHVS and CDR2 is FQNEAQ. Trimming left V 6 bases short and J 1 base short, with 9 bases between. As DNA, the CDR3 is TGTGCCAGCAGTATAACACTTAACTATGGCTACACCTTC. Amino acids: CASSITLNYGYTF.

Details on this clone: Additional DNA sequences in this sample encode the identical CDR3. The genes are TRBV7-2 and TRBJ2-7; 9 bases match TRBD1. Trimming cost V 5 bases and J 0 bases; bases outside gene matches: 5. Germline V gene sequence: CDR1 SGHTA, CDR2 FQGNSA. CDR3 length equals 15 residues. The CDR3 loop reads CASSPGQGSSYEQYF. DNA for the CDR3: TGTGCCAGCAGCCCGGGACAGGGAAGCTCCTACGAGCAGTACTTC. Complete variable domain (other parts from reference TRBV7-2 and TRBJ2-7): GAGVSQSPSNKVTEKGKDVELRCDPISGHTALYWYRQSLGQGLEFLIYFQGNSAPDKSGLPSDRFSAERTGGSVSTLTIQRTQQEDSAVYLCASSPGQGSSYEQYFGPGTRLTVT.

This rearrangement joins TRBV25-1 to TRBJ1-4, with TRBD1 as a possible D gene (6 bases). V was pared by 4 bases and J by 4 bases, with 13 bases between. Germline CDR1 reads MGHDK; CDR2 reads SYGVNS. The CDR3 loop spans 15 amino acids. The CDR3 DNA reads TGTGCCAGCAGTGGGGCAGGGGCCGGTAATGAAAAACTGTTTTTT. Its protein product is CASSGAGAGNEKLFF.

V usage is TRBV7-2 and J usage is TRBJ2-7; possible D gene TRBD2, 5 bases. V was trimmed by 3 bases and J by 0 bases, leaving 15 bases between them. From germline, CDR1 is SGHTA and CDR2 FQGNSA. The CDR3 is 16 amino acids. The CDR3 here is CASSFTGSSSSYEQYF. For the CDR3, the DNA is TGTGCCAGCAGCTTCACGGGGTCGTCAAGCTCCTACGAGCAGTACTTC.

Notes on this clone: Other DNA sequences in this sample translate to the same CDR3. J is TRBJ2-7 and V is TRBV6-5; D is unresolved. This CDR3 region has 15 residues. The V end was cut by 1 base, the J end by 0 bases, with 10 bases between. The V gene's germline CDR1 is MNHEY and CDR2 SVGAGI. The CDR3 loop is CASSYYSGTSYEQYF. The CDR3 DNA is TGTGCCAGCAGTTACTATTCGGGCACCTCCTACGAGCAGTACTTC.

This clone has more than one count but fewer than ten. V usage is TRBV2 and J usage is TRBJ1-1; D gene uncertain. V was trimmed by 7 bases and J by 3 bases, leaving 9 bases between them. The CDR3 loop spans 12 amino acids. Germline loops: CDR1 SNHLY, CDR2 FYNNEI. The CDR3 DNA follows: TGTGCCAGCACGTCCTGGGACACTGAAGCTTTCTTT. It is translated as CASTSWDTEAFF.

This chain joins TRBV2 and TRBJ2-7; 10 bases are shared with TRBD1. In germline, CDR1 is SNHLY, CDR2 FYNNEI. Trimming at V came to 6 bases and at J to 5 bases, leaving 7 bases not matched to a gene. This CDR3 has 14 amino acids. Written as DNA, the CDR3 is TGTGCCAGCAGGGGGACAGGGGTCTTCAACGAGCAGTACTTC. Translating gives CASRGTGVFNEQYF.

A few counts support this clone. The same CDR3 also results from other DNA sequences found in this sample. J is TRBJ2-7 and V is TRBV5-1; 7 bases match TRBD2. CDR1 is SGHRS, CDR2 YFSETQ, per germline. This CDR3 spans 14 amino acids. V lost 0 bases and J lost 3; bases outside the gene matches: 3. The CDR3 region is CASSLGPGGYEQYF. The DNA for the CDR3 is TGCGCCAGCAGCTTGGGGCCGGGGGGCTACGAGCAGTACTTC.

Comment on this clone: Distinct nucleotide sequences in the sample also encode this CDR3. The chain is built from TRBV7-3 and TRBJ2-7; D may be TRBD2 (5 bases). V dropped 5 bases and J dropped 7 bases, with 12 bases sitting between them. The CDR3 runs to 12 residues. Germline values: CDR1 SGHTA, CDR2 FQGTGA. CDR3 sequence (DNA): TGTGCCAGCAGCCCCCCCTCGGGAGAGCAGTACTTC. Translated, it gives CASSPPSGEQYF.